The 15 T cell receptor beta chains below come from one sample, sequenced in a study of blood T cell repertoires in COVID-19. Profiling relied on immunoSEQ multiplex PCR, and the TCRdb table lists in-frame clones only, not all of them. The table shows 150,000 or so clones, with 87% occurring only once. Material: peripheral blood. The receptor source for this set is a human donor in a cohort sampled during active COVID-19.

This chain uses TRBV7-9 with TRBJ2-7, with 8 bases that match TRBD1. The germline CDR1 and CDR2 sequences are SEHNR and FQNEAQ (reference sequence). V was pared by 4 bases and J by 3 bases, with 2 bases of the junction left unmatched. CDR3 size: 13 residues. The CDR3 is CASSSGQVYEQYF. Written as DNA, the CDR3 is TGTGCCAGCAGCTCGGGACAGGTCTACGAGCAGTACTTC.

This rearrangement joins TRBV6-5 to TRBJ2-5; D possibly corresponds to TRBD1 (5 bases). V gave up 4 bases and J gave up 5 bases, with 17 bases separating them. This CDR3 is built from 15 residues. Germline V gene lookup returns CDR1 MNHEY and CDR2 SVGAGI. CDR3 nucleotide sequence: TGTGCCAGCAGTTCCCAAGGGGTCCTGGGGGAGACCCAGTACTTC. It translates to CASSSQGVLGETQYF.

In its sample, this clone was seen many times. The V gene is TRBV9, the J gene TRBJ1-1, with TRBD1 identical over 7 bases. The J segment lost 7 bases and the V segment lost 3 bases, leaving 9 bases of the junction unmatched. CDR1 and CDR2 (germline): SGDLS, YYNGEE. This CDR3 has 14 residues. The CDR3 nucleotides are TGTGCCAGCAGCGCCGAACAGGGGAGCGGTGAAGCTTTCTTT. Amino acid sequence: CASSAEQGSGEAFF.

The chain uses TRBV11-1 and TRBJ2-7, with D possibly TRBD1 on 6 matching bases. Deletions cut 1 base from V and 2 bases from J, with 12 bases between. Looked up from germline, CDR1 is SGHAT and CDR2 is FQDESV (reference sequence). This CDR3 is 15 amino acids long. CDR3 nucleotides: TGTGCCAGCAGCTTAGTTCAGGGGACCACCTACGAGCAGTACTTC. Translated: CASSLVQGTTYEQYF. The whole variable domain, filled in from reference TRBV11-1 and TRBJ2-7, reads EAEVAQSPRYKITEKSQAVAFWCDPISGHATLYWYRQILGQGPELLVQFQDESVVDDSQLPKDRFSAERLKGVDSTLKIQPAELGDSAMYLCASSLVQGTTYEQYFGPGTRLTVT.

CDR3 sequence (DNA): TGTGCCAGCAGTTTCGCGGGAGGCTCTGGCGAGCAGTACTTC. Protein: CASSFAGGSGEQYF. The chain joins TRBV28 to TRBJ2-7, with TRBD2 matching over 8 bases. V shed 3 bases, J shed 6 bases, and the junction held 7 bases outside the gene matches. CDR3 length equals 14 residues. Looked up from germline, CDR1 is MDHEN and CDR2 is SYDVKM. The full variable domain, completed using reference TRBV28 and TRBJ2-7, is DVKVTQSSRYLVKRTGEKVFLECVQDMDHENMFWYRQDPGLGLRLIYFSYDVKMKEKGDIPEGYSVSREKKERFSLILESASTNQTSMYLCASSFAGGSGEQYFGPGTRLTVT.

The CDR3 bases are TGTGCCAGCAGCCGAAGAAGCAGGGTTTTGGGCTACGAGCAGTACTTC. Residues: CASSRRSRVLGYEQYF. The chain combines TRBV3-1 (or the pseudogene TRBV3-2) with TRBJ2-7; the D gene is possibly TRBD1 (5 bases). Trimming cost V 4 bases and J 3 bases, with 19 bases left between them. The CDR3 has 16 residues. CDR1 and CDR2 (germline): LGHDT, YNNKEL (reference sequence).

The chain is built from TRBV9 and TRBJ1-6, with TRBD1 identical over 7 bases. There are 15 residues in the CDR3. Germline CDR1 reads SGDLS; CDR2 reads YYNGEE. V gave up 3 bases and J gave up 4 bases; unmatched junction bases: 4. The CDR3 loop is CASSEQGTYNSPLHF. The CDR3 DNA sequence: TGTGCCAGCAGCGAACAGGGGACTTATAATTCACCCCTCCACTTT.

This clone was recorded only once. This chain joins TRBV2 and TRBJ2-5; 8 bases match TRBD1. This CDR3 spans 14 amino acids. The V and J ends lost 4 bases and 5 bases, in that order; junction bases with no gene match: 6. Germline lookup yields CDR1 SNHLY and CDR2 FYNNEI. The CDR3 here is CASSVYRGRETQYF. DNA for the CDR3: TGTGCCAGCAGTGTGTACAGGGGGAGGGAGACCCAGTACTTC. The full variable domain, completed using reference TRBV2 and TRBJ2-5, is EPEVTQTPSHQVTQMGQEVILRCVPISNHLYFYWYRQILGQKVEFLVSFYNNEISEKSEIFDDQFSVERPDGSNFTLKIRSTKLEDSAMYFCASSVYRGRETQYFGPGTRLLVL.

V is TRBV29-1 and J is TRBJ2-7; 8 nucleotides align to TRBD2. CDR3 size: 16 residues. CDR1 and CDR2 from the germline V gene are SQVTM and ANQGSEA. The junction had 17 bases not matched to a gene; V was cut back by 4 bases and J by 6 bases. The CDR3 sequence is CSVGRYSGTPGSEQYF. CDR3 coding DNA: TGCAGCGTTGGGAGGTATAGCGGGACACCGGGGAGCGAGCAGTACTTC.

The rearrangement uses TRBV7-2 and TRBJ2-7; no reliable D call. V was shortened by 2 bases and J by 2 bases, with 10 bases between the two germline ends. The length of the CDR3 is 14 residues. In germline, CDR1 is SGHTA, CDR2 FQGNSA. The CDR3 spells CASSLRHATYEQYF. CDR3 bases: TGTGCCAGCAGCTTAAGACACGCCACCTACGAGCAGTACTTC.

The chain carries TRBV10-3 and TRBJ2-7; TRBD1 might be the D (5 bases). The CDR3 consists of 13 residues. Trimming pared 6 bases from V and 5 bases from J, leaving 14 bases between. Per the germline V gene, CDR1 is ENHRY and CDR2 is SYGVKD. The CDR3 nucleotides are TGTGCCATCAGCCAGACAGCCGTCCACGAGCAGTACTTC. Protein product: CAISQTAVHEQYF.

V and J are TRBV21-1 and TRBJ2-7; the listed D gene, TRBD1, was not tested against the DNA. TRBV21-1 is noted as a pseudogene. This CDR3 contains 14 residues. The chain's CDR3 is CASSKVGHLYEQYF. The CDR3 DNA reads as TGTGCCAGCAGCAAAGTAGGACACCTCTACGAGCAGTACTTC.

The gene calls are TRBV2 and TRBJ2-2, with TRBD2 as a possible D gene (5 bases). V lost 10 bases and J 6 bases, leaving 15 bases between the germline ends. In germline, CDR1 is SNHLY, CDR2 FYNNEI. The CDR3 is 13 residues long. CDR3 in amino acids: CATPNGDAGELFF. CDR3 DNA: TGTGCCACCCCGAACGGGGATGCCGGGGAGCTGTTTTTT.

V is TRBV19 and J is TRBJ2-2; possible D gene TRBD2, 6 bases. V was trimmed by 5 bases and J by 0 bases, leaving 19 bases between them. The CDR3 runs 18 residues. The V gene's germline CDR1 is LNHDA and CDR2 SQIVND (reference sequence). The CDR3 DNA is TGTGCCAGTAGTCCCCCCTATGGGGGGATAGCGAACACCGGGGAGCTGTTTTTT. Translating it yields CASSPPYGGIANTGELFF.

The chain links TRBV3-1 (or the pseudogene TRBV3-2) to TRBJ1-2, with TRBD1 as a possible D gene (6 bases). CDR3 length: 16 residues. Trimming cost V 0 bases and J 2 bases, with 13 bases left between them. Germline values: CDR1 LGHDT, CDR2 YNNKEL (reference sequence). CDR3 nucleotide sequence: TGTGCCAGCAGCCAAGATTCGAGGGGGGGAAACTATGGCTACACCTTC. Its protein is CASSQDSRGGNYGYTF.